Following are 2 T cell receptor beta chains from one sample sequenced in a study of PD-1 blockade in classical Hodgkin lymphoma. Assay used: immunoSEQ multiplex PCR; TCRdb lists only in-frame clones, some missing. Altogether 35,000 to 50,000 clones are present, 66% being singletons, with the ten largest covering 3% to 3.5%. Documented time point: cycle 4 day 1 (C4D1), after six to seven weeks of nivolumab. After autologous stem cell transplantation all patients relapsed, and prior brentuximab vedotin exposure differed between cohorts. The material sequenced was peripheral blood mononuclear cells (PBMCs), taken before the fourth cycle of nivolumab. These receptors originate from a human donor with classical Hodgkin lymphoma.

The V and J genes are TRBV6-6 and TRBJ2-1; no definite D call. Per the germline V gene, CDR1 is MNHNY and CDR2 is SVGAGI (reference sequence). The CDR3 spans 13 residues. The V and J ends lost 7 bases and 5 bases respectively, with 12 bases between them. This chain's CDR3 is CASTTQTHNEQFF. DNA of the CDR3: TGTGCCAGCACCACCCAAACCCACAATGAGCAGTTCTTC.

This clone appeared once. The rearrangement uses TRBV7-2 and TRBJ2-3, with 12 bases matching TRBD2. CDR3 length: 17 residues. Trimming took 0 bases from V and 5 from J; bases not matched to a gene: 6. Germline loops: CDR1 SGHTA, CDR2 FQGNSA. In DNA form, the CDR3 reads TGTGCCAGCAGCTTAGCAGCTAGCGGGAGGGCCAGAGATACGCAGTATTTT. This gives the protein CASSLAASGRARDTQYF.